The next 15 T cell receptor beta chains were all read from a single sample in a study of blood T cell repertoires in COVID-19. Measured with immunoSEQ multiplex PCR; TCRdb has only the in-frame clones, and not every one. Here the sample spans approximately 470,000 clones, approximately 86% being singletons. Sequences were obtained from PBMCs or T cells enriched from blood (not recorded which). These receptors all stem from a woman aged 18-29 years who had recovered from COVID-19.

The gene calls are TRBV2 and TRBJ1-1; D unclear. CDR3 length equals 14 residues. Germline assignment: CDR1 SNHLY and CDR2 FYNNEI. The ends were cut back, 0 bases at V and 0 bases at J, with 5 bases in the middle. The CDR3, as DNA: TGTGCCAGCAGTGAAGCGCGGGTGAACACTGAAGCTTTCTTT. It yields the protein CASSEARVNTEAFF.

The V call is TRBV27, the J call TRBJ2-2; tentative D call: TRBD1 (6 bases). This CDR3 contains 15 residues. The ends were cut back, 2 bases at V and 4 bases at J, with 11 bases in the middle. Germline values: CDR1 MNHEY, CDR2 SMNVEV (reference sequence). CDR3 sequence (DNA): TGTGCCAGCAGTTTAAGGCAGGGGAGCACCGGGGAGCTGTTTTTT. Translation: CASSLRQGSTGELFF.

The CDR3 DNA reads TGTGCCAGCTGCGGCGGGATGACAGATACGCAGTATTTT. Translated, it gives CASCGGMTDTQYF. This chain connects TRBV7-9 to TRBJ2-3; D possibly corresponds to TRBD2 (6 bases). CDR3 length equals 13 residues. V was clipped by 8 bases and J by 3 bases, with 12 bases between them. Looked up from germline, CDR1 is SEHNR and CDR2 is FQNEAQ (reference sequence).

This chain joins TRBV5-1 and TRBJ2-3, with a tentative D call TRBD2 (6 bases). V gave up 2 bases and J gave up 5 bases, with 9 bases separating them. Germline-derived CDR1 and CDR2 are SGHRS and YFSETQ. This CDR3 has 13 amino acids. CDR3 amino acids: CASSFMGGDTQYF. CDR3 nucleotides: TGCGCCAGCAGCTTCATGGGGGGAGATACGCAGTATTTT.

J is TRBJ2-1 and V is TRBV5-1; possibly TRBD1 for D (6 bases). Trimming stripped 0 bases from V and 0 bases from J, with 10 bases between. The CDR3 is 16 residues long. The germline V gene encodes CDR1 SGHRS and CDR2 YFSETQ. CDR3 loop: CASSLEGVGSYNEQFF. In DNA form, the CDR3 reads TGCGCCAGCAGCTTGGAGGGGGTAGGCTCCTACAATGAGCAGTTCTTC.

This clone was seen only once. The V call is TRBV30, the J call TRBJ1-5; tentatively, D is TRBD1 (6 bases). The CDR3 loop spans 14 amino acids. Per the germline V gene, CDR1 is GTSNPN and CDR2 is SVGIG (reference sequence). Trimming took 0 bases from V and 6 from J, leaving 12 bases between them. CDR3 bases: TGTGCCTGGAGTGTAGCGGGGGCAGGTCAGCCCCAGCATTTT. Protein sequence: CAWSVAGAGQPQHF. The full variable domain, rest sourced from reference TRBV30 and TRBJ1-5, is SQTIHQWPATLVQPVGSPLSLECTVEGTSNPNLYWYRQAAGRGLQLLFYSVGIGQISSEVPQNLSASRPQDRQFILSSKKLLLSDSGFYLCAWSVAGAGQPQHFGDGTRLSIL.

CDR3 amino acids: CASSFGSRGIPQETQYF. The CDR3 DNA sequence: TGTGCCAGCAGTTTTGGATCACGGGGAATCCCGCAAGAGACCCAGTACTTC. The chain joins TRBV28 to TRBJ2-5; the D gene is possibly TRBD2 (5 bases). Trimming pared 3 bases from V and 2 bases from J, leaving 19 bases between. The CDR3 consists of 17 residues. The germline CDR1 and CDR2 sequences are MDHEN and SYDVKM.

This clone was seen a handful of times. The chain is built from TRBV30 and TRBJ1-2; 10 bases are a match to TRBD1. Trimming cost V 0 bases and J 5 bases; bases outside gene matches: 6. The CDR3 consists of 15 residues. The germline V gene has CDR1 GTSNPN and CDR2 SVGIG (reference sequence). The CDR3 DNA reads TGTGCCTGGAGTGTAGGGACAGGGGATCGGTATGGCTACACCTTC. It specifies CAWSVGTGDRYGYTF.

The chain couples TRBV5-1 to TRBJ2-1, with 13 bases matching TRBD2. Losses at the gene ends were 4 bases for V and 8 bases for J; bases not matched to a gene: 9. The CDR3 is made up of 16 amino acids. Germline-derived CDR1 and CDR2 are SGHRS and YFSETQ. The CDR3 sequence is CASSRGTSGAVDEQFF. CDR3 DNA sequence: TGCGCCAGCAGCAGGGGGACTAGCGGGGCCGTGGATGAGCAGTTCTTC.

This clone turned up a few times. The chain joins TRBV6-1 to TRBJ2-1; TRBD1 agrees at 8 bases. Trimming at V came to 5 bases and at J to 7 bases, leaving 4 bases not matched to a gene. The germline gives CDR1 MNHNS, CDR2 SASEGT. This CDR3 has 13 residues. Here the CDR3 reads CASSLRTGNEQFF. CDR3 bases: TGTGCCAGCAGTCTACGGACAGGGAATGAGCAGTTCTTC.

The chain recombines TRBV7-9 with TRBJ2-3, with 9 bases fitting TRBD2. The CDR3 covers 16 residues. Germline loops: CDR1 SEHNR, CDR2 FQNEAQ (reference sequence). J gave up 3 bases and V 3 bases, and 7 bases lay outside the gene matches. CDR3 sequence (DNA): TGTGCCAGCAGCTTCGGTGCGGGGGGGCGGACAGATACGCAGTATTTT. Translating gives CASSFGAGGRTDTQYF.

The V call is TRBV4-2, the J call TRBJ2-7, with 10 bases matching TRBD1. Germline V gives CDR1 LGHNA, CDR2 YNFKEQ. V lost 1 base, J lost 3 bases, and 3 bases stayed unmatched. The CDR3 has 15 amino acids. CDR3 in amino acids: CASSQAGTGDYEQYF. In nucleotides, the CDR3 is TGTGCCAGCAGCCAAGCCGGGACAGGGGACTACGAGCAGTACTTC.

J is TRBJ2-2 and V is TRBV6-1, with 8 bases matching TRBD2. J lost 0 bases, V lost 4 bases, and 4 bases had no gene match. Germline values: CDR1 MNHNS, CDR2 SASEGT. CDR3 length: 16 amino acids. The CDR3 loop reads CASSASSGANTGELFF. The CDR3 nucleotides read TGTGCCAGCAGTGCGAGTAGCGGGGCGAACACCGGGGAGCTGTTTTTT.

CDR3: CASSLRAGGAYEQYF. The DNA of the CDR3 is TGTGCCAGCAGTTTAAGGGCAGGGGGCGCCTACGAGCAGTACTTC. This rearrangement joins TRBV27 to TRBJ2-7; 8 bases fit TRBD1. In germline, CDR1 is MNHEY, CDR2 SMNVEV (reference sequence). Unmatched junction bases numbered 5, after V lost 2 bases and J lost 2 bases. The CDR3 sequence is 15 residues long.

This chain joins TRBV12-5 and TRBJ2-1; no firm D call. The CDR3 spans 18 residues. The V end lost 0 bases, the J end lost 0 bases, and 15 bases lay between the germline ends. Germline CDR1 LGHNT, CDR2 FRNRAP. DNA for the CDR3: TGTGCTAGTGGTTTGGTACTTGGAACGCTAGACTCCTACAATGAGCAGTTCTTC. It codes for CASGLVLGTLDSYNEQFF.